This T cell receptor (beta chain) was sequenced during a study of PD-1 blockade in mismatch repair-deficient tumors. Concerning this clone: Its antigen is currently unknown.

The CDR3 runs 13 residues. The V and J ends lost 0 bases and 5 bases, in that order; junction bases with no gene match: 0. Germline CDR1 and CDR2: SGHRS and YFSETQ. All patients were mismatch repair deficient, assessed by either PCR or immunohistochemistry. A few pembrolizumab responders had their TCRs sequenced. TCRdb's copy holds only in-frame clones and misses some; the assay was immunoSEQ multiplex PCR. The profile shows about 67,000 clones, roughly 80% of them singletons. Study findings and constraints: Tumor-resident clones, often absent from pretreatment blood, expanded after pembrolizumab and then contracted.

The sequencing here drew on peripheral blood, taken 2 weeks after starting pembrolizumab. This sequence joins TRBV5-1 and TRBJ2-3, with 7 bases matching TRBD2. The sequence was obtained from an adult with mismatch repair-deficient cancer. The CDR3 bases are TGCGCCAGCAGCTTGGCGGGGGGAGATACGCAGTATTTT. Protein: CASSLAGGDTQYF.